The clone carrying this TCR beta chain was counted at least ten times. As yet, its antigen is unknown. TCR beta CDR3 regions were amplified from RNA transcripts. The study used the HTBI primer set for a first-round RT-PCR of the TCR CDR3. MiXCR, run by TCRdb on the multiplex PCR reads, gives a single entry per CDR3 protein. The table records under 700,000 distinct CDR3 sequences, roughly 46% of them present only once. Deletions cut 1 base from V and 1 base from J, with 7 bases between. Germline lookup yields CDR1 MGHDK and CDR2 SYGVNS. The CDR3 is made up of 14 amino acids. The data were obtained in a study of T cells in Graves' hyperthyroidism and ophthalmopathy. Overall study findings and caveats: Among thyroid clonotypes expanded above 0.001, most also appeared in blood. The model forecast ophthalmopathy, anticipating it by a median approximately 6.1 months before onset.

Diagnosis of hyperthyroidism was new in patients aged 18 to 65, and its duration was under 2 months. Pregnant or lactating patients were excluded, as were those with uncontrolled infection or other autoimmune disease. The sequence derives from a woman between 18 and 30 years old with Graves' hyperthyroidism. Source material: peripheral blood or thyroid tissue (not recorded which). The J gene is TRBJ2-5, the V gene TRBV25-1; TRBD2 is a possible D gene (5 bases). The CDR3 sequence is CASSEWGAQETQYF. DNA for the CDR3: TGTGCCAGCAGTGAATGGGGAGCCCAAGAGACCCAGTACTTC.